A single sample is the source of the 9 T cell receptor beta chains below, sequenced in a study of T cells in Graves' hyperthyroidism and ophthalmopathy. Template material for amplifying TCR beta CDR3 regions consisted of RNA transcripts. The HTBI primer set drove a first-round RT-PCR of the TCR CDR3. TCRdb itself ran the multiplex PCR reads through MiXCR, one entry per CDR3 protein. The sample has 450,000 to 700,000 distinct CDR3 sequences, under 60% seen once. Sequencing was performed on peripheral blood or thyroid tissue (not recorded which). The receptor source for this set is an adult woman with Graves' disease, either hyperthyroidism or ophthalmopathy (not recorded which).

This clonotype has at least ten counts. The chain combines TRBV2 with TRBJ2-7, with D unresolved. This CDR3 region has 14 residues. Germline loops: CDR1 SNHLY, CDR2 FYNNEI. V was cut by 4 bases and J by 1 base, with 11 bases left in between. The CDR3 region has the DNA TGTGCCAGCAGTGGGGCAGTGAATTCCTACGAGCAGTACTTC. Translating gives CASSGAVNSYEQYF.

This clonotype was picked up one time. One end of the junction fails to match germline, which may point to a read error. The rearrangement uses TRBV5-1 and TRBJ2-7; 9 nucleotides align to TRBD1. From germline, CDR1 is SGHRS and CDR2 YFSETQ. This CDR3 is built from 14 residues. The CDR3 DNA sequence: TGCGCCAACAGCGTCGGACAGGGGATATACGAGCAGTACTTC. This gives the protein CANSVGQGIYEQYF.

V and J are TRBV9 and TRBJ1-5; D not certain. Deletions cut 3 bases from V and 9 bases from J, with 4 bases between. Looked up from germline, CDR1 is SGDLS and CDR2 is YYNGEE. There are 10 residues in the CDR3. CDR3 sequence: CASSAGPQHF. The CDR3 DNA follows: TGTGCCAGCAGCGCCGGGCCCCAGCATTTT.

This clonotype was recorded many times. The gene calls are TRBV4-2 and TRBJ1-5, with 9 bases aligning to TRBD1. The CDR3 covers 16 residues. From germline, CDR1 is LGHNA and CDR2 YNFKEQ. V was pared by 4 bases and J by 4 bases, with 8 bases of the junction left unmatched. In DNA form, the CDR3 reads TGTGCCAGCAGCCTACAGACAGGGGGTGGGAATCAGCCCCAGCATTTT. Protein sequence: CASSLQTGGGNQPQHF.

This clonotype was counted many times. This chain links TRBV2 with TRBJ2-2; tentatively, D is TRBD1 or TRBD2 (5 bases each). CDR1 and CDR2 from the germline V gene are SNHLY and FYNNEI. V was clipped by 6 bases and J by 1 base, with 9 bases between them. The CDR3 is made up of 14 amino acids. The CDR3 DNA reads as TGTGCCAGCAGAGCGGACAAGAACACCGGGGAGCTGTTTTTT. Translated, it gives CASRADKNTGELFF. Variable domain in full (rest from reference TRBV2 and TRBJ2-2): EPEVTQTPSHQVTQMGQEVILRCVPISNHLYFYWYRQILGQKVEFLVSFYNNEISEKSEIFDDQFSVERPDGSNFTLKIRSTKLEDSAMYFCASRADKNTGELFFGEGSRLTVL.

Turning to this clonotype: The junction shows a germline mismatch at one end, possibly a read error. J is TRBJ2-5 and V is TRBV29-1; no reliable D call. Germline values: CDR1 SQVTM, CDR2 ANQGSEA. The CDR3 is made up of 13 amino acids. The CDR3 bases are TGCAGCGTTGGGTTCGCCGGTGAGGAGACCCGGTACTTC. This codes for CSVGFAGEETRYF.

As to this clonotype: One junction end disagrees with the germline gene, perhaps due to a read error. The chain joins TRBV30 to TRBJ2-7; D might be TRBD2 (5 bases). Germline V gene data show CDR1 as GTSNPN and CDR2 as SVGIG (reference sequence). This CDR3 region has 16 residues. The CDR3 reads CACSAWTVPRSYEQYF. The CDR3 nucleotides are TGTGCCTGCAGTGCTTGGACTGTTCCTCGGTCCTACGAGCAGTACTTC.

The chain joins TRBV7-9 to TRBJ1-2, with 8 bases lining up with TRBD1. Germline values: CDR1 SEHNR, CDR2 FQNEAQ (reference sequence). Trimming removed 4 bases from V and 4 bases from J; junction bases left unmatched: 11. The CDR3 runs to 16 residues. This CDR3 reads CASSSTPGTGFYGYTF. CDR3 bases: TGTGCCAGCAGCTCAACTCCCGGGACAGGCTTCTATGGCTACACCTTC. Looking up the rest from reference TRBV7-9 and TRBJ1-2 gives the full variable domain: DTGVSQNPRHKITKRGQNVTFRCDPISEHNRLYWYRQTLGQGPEFLTYFQNEAQLEKSRLLSDRFSAERPKGSFSTLEIQRTEQGDSAMYLCASSSTPGTGFYGYTFGSGTRLTVV.

The chain carries TRBV20-1 and TRBJ2-7; 8 positions agree with TRBD1. V dropped 4 bases and J dropped 4; count of bases not matched to a gene: 12. CDR3 length: 15 residues. Per germline, CDR1 DFQATT and CDR2 SNEGSKA (reference sequence). CDR3 nucleotides: TGCAGTGCTAAAGGACAGGGCACGCGTTTTTACGAGCAGTACTTC. This translates into CSAKGQGTRFYEQYF.